The clone carrying this TCR beta chain counts as medium-sized. Its antigen remains unknown. After removal of 3 bases from V and 0 bases from J, the junction contained 5 bases not matched to a gene. Germline V gene lookup returns CDR1 SGHNT and CDR2 YENEEA. There are 16 residues in the CDR3. These data originate in a study of T cells in localized non-small cell lung cancer. Whole-study results and caveats: Turning up in adjacent lung were a median approximately 60 of the top 100 tumor clones. The study found T cell clonality highest in uninvolved adjacent lung, above tumor.

Sequenced by immunoSEQ multiplex PCR; TCRdb stores in-frame clones only, minus some. The profile covers roughly 1,200 clones, with over 20% appearing a single time and 21% taken by the ten largest. Taken at least 2 cm from the tumor margin, the adjacent lung showed no atypia. The genes are TRBV11-3 and TRBJ1-3; 7 nucleotides agree with TRBD1. This receptor was obtained from a woman between 35 and 75 years old with stage II lung adenocarcinoma. The sample consisted of normal lung tissue next to the tumor, taken before any cancer treatment. DNA for the CDR3: TGTGCCAGCAGCTTGGAGGGGGCAAGCTCTGGAAACACCATATATTTT. Its translation: CASSLEGASSGNTIYF.